This passage covers 26 T cell receptor beta chains from one sample sequenced in a study of shared T cell receptors in the human thymus. Here immunoSEQ multiplex PCR was the method, and the copy in TCRdb shows in-frame clones only, minus some. The repertoire consists of roughly 660,000 clones, with around 87% occurring once and the leading ten covering over 0.008%. The same data also contributed to another study, on human thymus T cells.

Input material: thymocytes. These receptors were obtained from a boy younger than two with a congenital heart defect.

The rearrangement joins TRBV4-3 to TRBJ2-1; the match to TRBD2 covers 8 bases. Germline V gene data show CDR1 as LGHNA and CDR2 as YSLEER. This CDR3 contains 14 residues. V trimming: 10 bases; J trimming: 9 bases; junction bases outside the gene matches: 14. CDR3 sequence (DNA): TGCGCCACCCGGGGGACTAGTACGGGTGGTGAGCAGTTCTTC. Translating gives CATRGTSTGGEQFF.

V and J are TRBV5-1 and TRBJ2-7; D may be TRBD2 (6 bases). From germline, CDR1 is SGHRS and CDR2 YFSETQ. V lost 4 bases to trimming and J lost 0 bases, with 20 bases between them. The CDR3 is 17 residues long. In DNA form, the CDR3 reads TGCGCCAGCAGCCCAGAGGACCGGGACGGGAGCTCCTACGAGCAGTACTTC. Residues: CASSPEDRDGSSYEQYF.

The V gene is TRBV11-2, the J gene TRBJ2-2; D unresolved. The V gene's germline CDR1 is SGHAT and CDR2 FQNNGV. The CDR3 has 11 residues. V lost 6 bases, J lost 5 bases, and 4 bases lay in between. This CDR3 is CASSYTGELFF. CDR3 in DNA: TGTGCCAGCAGTTATACCGGGGAGCTGTTTTTT. Full variable domain (missing parts from reference TRBV11-2 and TRBJ2-2): EAGVAQSPRYKIIEKRQSVAFWCNPISGHATLYWYQQILGQGPKLLIQFQNNGVVDDSQLPKDRFSAERLKGVDSTLKIQPAKLEDSAVYLCASSYTGELFFGEGSRLTVL.

This clone was recorded a few times. The V and J genes are TRBV12-5 and TRBJ2-7; TRBD2 aligns across 13 bases. Germline CDR1 LGHNT, CDR2 FRNRAP. J was trimmed by 2 bases and V by 4 bases; bases with no gene match: 2. CDR3 length: 15 amino acids. CDR3 amino acids: CASGSGTSGAYEQYF. CDR3 bases: TGTGCTAGTGGTTCCGGGACTAGCGGGGCCTACGAGCAGTACTTC. Full variable domain (remainder filled in from reference TRBV12-5 and TRBJ2-7): DARVTQTPRHKVTEMGQEVTMRCQPILGHNTVFWYRQTMMQGLELLAYFRNRAPLDDSGMPKDRFSAEMPDATLATLKIQPSEPRDSAVYFCASGSGTSGAYEQYFGPGTRLTVT.

In this sample, this clone turned up once. The V gene is TRBV16, the J gene TRBJ1-1; TRBD1 agrees at 9 bases. The germline V gene encodes CDR1 KGHSY and CDR2 FQNENV. The CDR3 has 17 amino acids. V gave up 4 bases and J gave up 0 bases; unmatched junction bases: 9. CDR3: CASSPVPGQGLNTEAFF. The CDR3, as DNA: TGTGCCAGCAGCCCAGTCCCGGGACAGGGATTGAACACTGAAGCTTTCTTT.

This sequence joins TRBV13 and TRBJ2-7, with a weak D call TRBD1 (5 bases). The germline gives CDR1 PRHDT, CDR2 FYEKMQ (reference sequence). The CDR3 contains 13 residues. V dropped 8 bases and J dropped 2 bases, with 13 bases sitting between them. Here the CDR3 DNA reads TGTGCCAGCCGGCAGGACACCACCTACGAGCAGTACTTC. This translates into CASRQDTTYEQYF.

V gene TRBV28 combines with J gene TRBJ1-4; possibly TRBD1 for D (5 bases). Germline V gene sequence: CDR1 MDHEN, CDR2 SYDVKM. The CDR3 has 16 amino acids. The V end was cut by 2 bases, the J end by 6 bases, with 16 bases between. CDR3 nucleotide sequence: TGTGCCAGCAGTTTAGGGGCGGGATCCGGGGATGAAAAACTGTTTTTT. Its protein is CASSLGAGSGDEKLFF. Using reference TRBV28 and TRBJ1-4 for the parts outside the CDR3, the full variable domain is DVKVTQSSRYLVKRTGEKVFLECVQDMDHENMFWYRQDPGLGLRLIYFSYDVKMKEKGDIPEGYSVSREKKERFSLILESASTNQTSMYLCASSLGAGSGDEKLFFGSGTQLSVL.

This chain links TRBV27 with TRBJ2-5; 11 nucleotides align to TRBD2. The CDR3 has 15 amino acids. Losses at the gene ends were 5 bases for V and 5 bases for J; bases not matched to a gene: 7. Germline assignment: CDR1 MNHEY and CDR2 SMNVEV (reference sequence). In DNA, the CDR3 is TGTGCCAGCAGTCACGGGACTAGCGGTAGGGAGACCCAGTACTTC. Translation: CASSHGTSGRETQYF.

The rearrangement joins TRBV10-3 to TRBJ2-7, with 9 bases matching TRBD2. The junction had 5 bases not matched to a gene; V was cut back by 10 bases and J by 4 bases. This CDR3 region has 12 residues. Germline loops: CDR1 ENHRY, CDR2 SYGVKD. CDR3 residues: CATLAGEYEQYF. The CDR3 region has the DNA TGTGCCACCTTAGCGGGAGAATACGAGCAGTACTTC.

This chain connects TRBV30 to TRBJ1-1; the D gene is possibly TRBD1 (5 bases). Germline V gene data show CDR1 as GTSNPN and CDR2 as SVGIG (reference sequence). V was trimmed by 0 bases and J by 1 base, leaving 12 bases between them. This CDR3 contains 15 residues. The CDR3 here is CAWSVRGIGNTEAFF. The CDR3 DNA is TGTGCCTGGAGTGTACGGGGGATAGGGAACACTGAAGCTTTCTTT.

This chain joins TRBV15 and TRBJ1-6; no firm D call. V was trimmed by 9 bases and J by 8 bases, leaving 11 bases between them. CDR1 and CDR2 (germline): LNHNV, YYDKDF (reference sequence). CDR3 length: 12 amino acids. CDR3 region: CATAEEDSPLHF. The CDR3 bases are TGTGCCACGGCTGAGGAGGATTCACCCCTCCACTTT.

The chain employs TRBV25-1 and TRBJ2-7; 9 bases line up with TRBD2. This CDR3 contains 18 residues. Unmatched junction bases numbered 17, after V lost 3 bases and J lost 5 bases. Germline CDR1 reads MGHDK; CDR2 reads SYGVNS. This CDR3 reads CASSDLITAGGAEDEQYF. The CDR3 nucleotides are TGTGCCAGCAGTGATCTAATAACAGCGGGAGGAGCCGAGGACGAGCAGTACTTC.

V and J are TRBV30 and TRBJ2-1; TRBD2 matches 10 bases. Trimming at V came to 3 bases and at J to 7 bases, leaving 12 bases not matched to a gene. Germline V gene data show CDR1 as GTSNPN and CDR2 as SVGIG (reference sequence). The CDR3 extends over 16 amino acids. The CDR3 DNA reads as TGTGCCTGGAGCCGACGGCTAGCGGGAGTTTGGAATGAGCAGTTCTTC. It encodes CAWSRRLAGVWNEQFF.

The chain carries TRBV5-3 and TRBJ2-3, with D hard to call. TRBV5-3 is assigned to the ORF class and has an uncertain function. Trimming shortened V by 6 bases and J by 6 bases, and 14 bases separated the two germline ends. This CDR3 has 13 amino acids. In DNA form, the CDR3 reads TGTGCCAGAACAACGACGGCCGGGGATACGCAGTATTTT. Protein sequence: CARTTTAGDTQYF.

The chain joins TRBV30 to TRBJ1-2; a weak D match, TRBD1 (6 bases). Germline loops: CDR1 GTSNPN, CDR2 SVGIG (reference sequence). This CDR3 is built from 15 residues. The V end was cut by 2 bases, the J end by 5 bases, with 18 bases between. The CDR3 spells CAWSPNRAHRYGYTF. CDR3 DNA sequence: TGTGCCTGGAGTCCGAACAGGGCCCACCGATATGGCTACACCTTC.

The chain links TRBV5-1 to TRBJ2-1, with 7 bases aligning to TRBD2. The V gene end was trimmed by 0 bases and the J gene end by 6 bases; junction bases not matched to a gene: 3. There are 14 residues in the CDR3. Germline V gene data show CDR1 as SGHRS and CDR2 as YFSETQ. This chain's CDR3 is CASSLGLASNEQFF. CDR3 in DNA: TGCGCCAGCAGCTTGGGACTAGCAAGCAATGAGCAGTTCTTC.

A single count supports this clone. The CDR3 spells CAISVAEGTDTQYF. CDR3 nucleotide sequence: TGTGCCATCAGTGTGGCGGAGGGAACAGATACGCAGTATTTT. This chain links TRBV10-3 with TRBJ2-3; a weak D match, TRBD2 (6 bases). V was pared by 4 bases and J by 3 bases, with 11 bases between. Germline CDR1 ENHRY, CDR2 SYGVKD. The CDR3 is made up of 14 amino acids.

V gene TRBV27 combines with J gene TRBJ2-3; D gene ambiguous. The CDR3 spans 12 residues. Trimming shortened V by 3 bases and J by 5 bases, and 6 bases separated the two germline ends. Germline CDR1 is MNHEY and CDR2 is SMNVEV (reference sequence). The CDR3 nucleotides read TGTGCCAGCAGTTTTTCGTTAGATACGCAGTATTTT. This gives the protein CASSFSLDTQYF.

The V gene is TRBV2, the J gene TRBJ2-7; D might be TRBD2 (5 bases). The V end lost 7 bases, the J end lost 3 bases, and 16 bases lay between the germline ends. Germline V gene lookup returns CDR1 SNHLY and CDR2 FYNNEI. The CDR3 is 14 amino acids. This chain's CDR3 is CASTSTPGGYEQYF. As DNA, the CDR3 is TGTGCCAGCACTTCAACCCCCGGAGGCTACGAGCAGTACTTC.

The V gene is TRBV4-3, the J gene TRBJ1-1; 7 positions agree with TRBD1. This CDR3 comprises 15 residues. The germline V gene has CDR1 LGHNA and CDR2 YSLEER. With 2 bases clipped from V and 2 bases from J, the junction kept 5 bases outside the gene matches. The CDR3 is CASSQSTGDNTEAFF. The CDR3 nucleotides read TGCGCCAGCAGCCAATCAACAGGGGATAACACTGAAGCTTTCTTT.

V gene TRBV14 combines with J gene TRBJ1-2; 7 nucleotides align to TRBD1. The V gene end was trimmed by 11 bases and the J gene end by 3 bases; junction bases not matched to a gene: 3. Germline V lookup: CDR1 SGHDN, CDR2 FVKESK. The CDR3 length is 11 residues. The DNA of the CDR3 is TGTGCCGCACAGGGGTACTATGGCTACACCTTC. Its translation: CAAQGYYGYTF.

Written as DNA, the CDR3 is TGTGCCAGCAGCCGGAAGGCCCACAGCGGGAGATATTATTATGAGCAGTTCTTC. Translation: CASSRKAHSGRYYYEQFF. V usage is TRBV4-2 and J usage is TRBJ2-1; TRBD2 matches 8 bases. In germline, CDR1 is LGHNA, CDR2 YNFKEQ. This CDR3 spans 18 amino acids. The trim removed 4 bases at V and 8 bases at J, leaving 19 bases unmatched.

A single count supports this clone. For the CDR3, the DNA is TGTGCCAGCTCCACCGGGGGGATGCATGGCTACACCTTC. Translated, it gives CASSTGGMHGYTF. The J gene is TRBJ1-2, the V gene TRBV14, with D possibly matching TRBD1 (5 bases). The CDR3 has 13 amino acids. V was pared by 8 bases and J by 6 bases, with 16 bases between. Germline CDR1 is SGHDN and CDR2 is FVKESK.

The chain joins TRBV2 to TRBJ2-1; the D gene is possibly TRBD2 (7 bases). V lost 5 bases to trimming and J lost 5 bases, with 16 bases between them. The CDR3 totals 15 residues. CDR1 SNHLY and CDR2 FYNNEI come from the germline V gene. The CDR3 reads CASSWGGASHNEQFF. Written as DNA, the CDR3 is TGTGCCAGCAGTTGGGGGGGCGCGTCCCACAATGAGCAGTTCTTC.

The V gene is TRBV10-3, the J gene TRBJ2-1; 13 bases are a match to TRBD2. CDR1 is ENHRY and CDR2 is SYGVKD in the germline V gene. Trimming took 6 bases from V and 0 from J; bases not matched to a gene: 8. The CDR3 totals 18 residues. Here the CDR3 reads CAISPGLAGPSSYNEQFF. In DNA, the CDR3 is TGTGCCATCAGCCCGGGACTAGCGGGACCAAGCTCCTACAATGAGCAGTTCTTC.

The chain uses TRBV19 and TRBJ1-1; the D gene is possibly TRBD1 (6 bases). Per the germline V gene, CDR1 is LNHDA and CDR2 is SQIVND (reference sequence). The CDR3 sequence is 16 residues long. V lost 7 bases and J lost 1, with 19 bases in between. The CDR3 DNA follows: TGTGCCAGTACCCAGGACAGTTCGGGCAAGAACACTGAAGCTTTCTTT. Protein: CASTQDSSGKNTEAFF.